A single sample is the source of the 17 T cell receptor beta chains below, sequenced in a study of OX40 agonist ivuxolimab in advanced cancers. The repertoire was sequenced with immunoSEQ multiplex PCR; TCRdb's copy has only in-frame clones and lacks some. Of approximately 80,000 clones in the sample, about 90% were seen once. The sample here was CD4+ or CD8+ T cells sorted from blood, taken in a trial of the OX40 agonist ivuxolimab. The receptors come from an adult with an advanced solid tumor such as melanoma, head and neck, liver or kidney cancer.

This clone was counted between two and nine times. The CDR3 DNA sequence: TGTGCCAGCACCCCTTACCGCGGGGGGCACTACGAGCAGTACGTC. It specifies CASTPYRGGHYEQYV. The chain combines TRBV6-1 with TRBJ2-7; 8 bases match TRBD2. Trimming at V came to 7 bases and at J to 3 bases, leaving 11 bases not matched to a gene. The V gene's germline CDR1 is MNHNS and CDR2 SASEGT. The CDR3 runs to 15 residues.

The rearrangement joins TRBV9 to TRBJ2-1; 8 nucleotides align to TRBD2. V trimming: 3 bases; J trimming: 6 bases; junction bases outside the gene matches: 2. The germline V gene has CDR1 SGDLS and CDR2 YYNGEE. The CDR3 is 13 residues long. The CDR3 reads CASSDGTSNEQFF. The CDR3 nucleotides read TGTGCCAGCAGCGACGGGACTAGCAATGAGCAGTTCTTC.

The chain couples TRBV28 to TRBJ1-2; D not resolved. Germline lookup yields CDR1 MDHEN and CDR2 SYDVKM. Trimming removed 1 base at V and 2 bases at J, with 5 bases between. The CDR3 consists of 13 residues. The CDR3 DNA follows: TGTGCCAGCAGTTTATCCAGAAACTATGGCTACACCTTC. As protein: CASSLSRNYGYTF.

This clone was detected only once. V is TRBV30 and J is TRBJ2-1, with TRBD1 as a possible D gene (5 bases). Trimming took off 6 bases at V and 5 bases at J, with 20 bases between the two ends. Germline V gives CDR1 GTSNPN, CDR2 SVGIG (reference sequence). The CDR3 is 15 residues long. As DNA, the CDR3 is TGTGCCTGTTCCCACGTTTGGGGCGCGAACAATGAGCAGTTCTTC. Translating gives CACSHVWGANNEQFF.

The chain carries TRBV7-9 and TRBJ2-3; a weak D match, TRBD1 (5 bases). Between the trimmed V and J ends, which lost 8 bases and 8 bases, there was a span of 8 bases. The CDR3 is 10 amino acids. The germline V gene has CDR1 SEHNR and CDR2 FQNEAQ (reference sequence). The DNA of the CDR3 is TGTGCCAGCGGGGCCCTTACGCAGTATTTT. This translates into CASGALTQYF.

The chain uses TRBV29-1 and TRBJ2-3; the match to TRBD2 covers 7 bases. The CDR3 is 13 amino acids. Germline V gene data show CDR1 as SQVTM and CDR2 as ANQGSEA. The trim removed 3 bases at V and 2 bases at J, leaving 2 bases unmatched. The CDR3 sequence: CSVDGGITDTQYF. The CDR3, as DNA: TGCAGCGTTGACGGGGGGATCACAGATACGCAGTATTTT.

The chain joins TRBV10-3 to TRBJ1-3; D not certain. Germline V gene sequence: CDR1 ENHRY, CDR2 SYGVKD. V was cut by 6 bases and J by 0 bases, with 9 bases left in between. This CDR3 has 14 residues. CDR3 DNA sequence: TGTGCCATCAGCCTAGGGAGCTCTGGAAACACCATATATTTT. It specifies CAISLGSSGNTIYF.

This rearrangement joins TRBV10-3 to TRBJ1-5; the D is unclear. This CDR3 has 17 amino acids. Trimming pared 0 bases from V and 1 base from J, leaving 13 bases between. Germline CDR1 and CDR2: ENHRY and SYGVKD. In nucleotides, the CDR3 is TGTGCCATCAGTGAGTCGGACCGTGCTCTAAGCAATCAGCCCCAGCATTTT. This encodes CAISESDRALSNQPQHF.

The V gene is TRBV15, the J gene TRBJ2-1; 11 bases line up with TRBD2. The germline V gene has CDR1 LNHNV and CDR2 YYDKDF (reference sequence). The CDR3 loop spans 15 amino acids. V trimming: 5 bases; J trimming: 6 bases; junction bases outside the gene matches: 6. DNA of the CDR3: TGTGCCACCAGCGGTCTAGCGGGAGGTACCAATGAGCAGTTCTTC. Translation gives CATSGLAGGTNEQFF.

The chain employs TRBV4-2 and TRBJ2-7; D unclear. This CDR3 spans 14 amino acids. With 4 bases removed from V and 3 bases from J, the gap between germline ends came to 13 bases. Germline CDR1 reads LGHNA; CDR2 reads YNFKEQ. The CDR3 protein is CASSPIRSRYEQYF. CDR3 nucleotides: TGTGCCAGCAGCCCAATCCGAAGCCGCTACGAGCAGTACTTC.

The chain carries TRBV19 and TRBJ1-5; D ambiguous. Deletions cut 7 bases from V and 0 bases from J, with 10 bases between. The CDR3 extends over 14 amino acids. CDR1 and CDR2 (germline): LNHDA, SQIVND (reference sequence). The CDR3 here is CASNSGYSNQPQHF. The CDR3 DNA reads TGTGCCAGTAACAGCGGGTATAGCAATCAGCCCCAGCATTTT.

A few counts support this clone. V usage is TRBV6-6 and J usage is TRBJ1-3; 8 bases are shared with TRBD1. Losses at the gene ends were 5 bases for V and 4 bases for J; bases not matched to a gene: 10. Germline V lookup: CDR1 MNHNY, CDR2 SVGAGI (reference sequence). The CDR3 totals 16 residues. The CDR3 reads CASSNRRGPGGNTIYF. CDR3 coding DNA: TGTGCCAGCAGTAACCGCAGGGGGCCGGGGGGAAACACCATATATTTT.

The chain recombines TRBV6-1 with TRBJ2-7, with 11 positions matching TRBD2. Looked up from germline, CDR1 is MNHNS and CDR2 is SASEGT. J gave up 2 bases and V 4 bases, and 4 bases lay outside the gene matches. The CDR3 spans 15 residues. CDR3 nucleotides: TGTGCCAGCAGTGTGGGGACTAGCGGTCCCTACGAGCAGTACGTC. This codes for CASSVGTSGPYEQYV.

V usage is TRBV4-3 and J usage is TRBJ1-3, with a tentative D call TRBD1 (6 bases). This CDR3 is built from 20 residues. Trimming cost V 2 bases and J 2 bases, with 25 bases left between them. Germline assignment: CDR1 LGHNA and CDR2 YSLEER. The CDR3 DNA follows: TGCGCCAGCAGCCAATTTGAGACAGGCCCTCCGACTAGAGCTGGAAACACCATATATTTT. Its translation is CASSQFETGPPTRAGNTIYF.

The rearrangement links TRBV10-1 to TRBJ2-7; D gene ambiguous. CDR3 size: 15 residues. Germline loops: CDR1 WNHNN, CDR2 SYGVQD (reference sequence). The V end was cut by 6 bases, the J end by 2 bases, with 17 bases between. The CDR3 protein is CASRLDGKEPYEQYV. The CDR3 nucleotides read TGCGCCAGCAGGCTGGACGGTAAAGAACCCTACGAGCAGTACGTC.

J is TRBJ1-2 and V is TRBV4-2; D is unresolved. The CDR3 runs 15 residues. The ends were cut back, 4 bases at V and 6 bases at J, with 18 bases in the middle. From germline, CDR1 is LGHNA and CDR2 YNFKEQ. The CDR3 region is CASSLINSGHNGYTF. Here the CDR3 DNA reads TGTGCCAGCAGCCTTATAAACTCGGGCCATAATGGCTACACCTTC.

V usage is TRBV12-5 and J usage is TRBJ2-3, with 8 bases fitting TRBD1. The CDR3 length is 15 residues. Germline CDR1 LGHNT, CDR2 FRNRAP. V dropped 0 bases and J dropped 4; count of bases not matched to a gene: 3. The CDR3 is CASGLVIQGADTQYF. The CDR3 DNA follows: TGTGCTAGTGGTTTGGTAATACAGGGGGCAGATACGCAGTATTTT.